Below, 5 T cell receptor beta chains from the same sample are listed, as sequenced in a study of control samples from healthy donors and cancer patients. TCRdb's copy holds only in-frame clones and misses some; the assay was immunoSEQ multiplex PCR. Here the sample spans about 94,000 clones, 90% being singletons. Sequencing used blood. The receptors were gathered from a woman between 18 and 29 years old in good health.

This chain links TRBV20-1 with TRBJ1-2, with TRBD1 matching over 8 bases. CDR3 length: 15 residues. Germline V CDR1 and CDR2: DFQATT, SNEGSKA (reference sequence). The V gene end was trimmed by 3 bases and the J gene end by 2 bases; junction bases not matched to a gene: 8. CDR3: CSASDRDRSNYGYTF. For the CDR3, the DNA is TGCAGTGCTAGTGACCGGGACAGGAGCAACTATGGCTACACCTTC.

The rearrangement links TRBV29-1 to TRBJ1-2; TRBD1 is a possible D gene (5 bases). Trimming removed 4 bases at V and 2 bases at J, with 8 bases between. The CDR3 sequence is 12 residues long. Germline V gives CDR1 SQVTM, CDR2 ANQGSEA. CDR3 coding DNA: TGCAGCGTTGGGGACGGCAACTATGGCTACACCTTC. Its translation: CSVGDGNYGYTF.

Only one count was recorded for this clone. The chain has TRBV4-1 and TRBJ1-1; 7 nucleotides align to TRBD1. This CDR3 comprises 14 residues. Germline assignment: CDR1 MGHRA and CDR2 YSYEKL. V trimming: 2 bases; J trimming: 5 bases; junction bases outside the gene matches: 5. CDR3 residues: CASSQQGGGTEAFF. CDR3 nucleotide sequence: TGCGCCAGCAGCCAACAGGGGGGTGGTACTGAAGCTTTCTTT.

This sequence joins TRBV2 and TRBJ2-7; 8 bases fit TRBD1. Looked up from germline, CDR1 is SNHLY and CDR2 is FYNNEI. With V trimmed by 6 bases and J by 0 bases, 28 bases remained unmatched. The CDR3 loop spans 22 amino acids. The CDR3 sequence is CASRDIRVPGQENLFSSYEQYF. Here the CDR3 DNA reads TGTGCCAGCAGAGATATCAGAGTTCCGGGACAGGAAAATCTTTTTAGCTCCTACGAGCAGTACTTC.

V gene TRBV5-1 combines with J gene TRBJ1-3; 10 bases are shared with TRBD1. CDR3 size: 14 residues. Trimming took 4 bases from V and 4 from J; bases not matched to a gene: 2. The germline gives CDR1 SGHRS, CDR2 YFSETQ. CDR3 region: CASSGTGEGNTIYF. The CDR3 bases are TGCGCCAGCAGCGGGACAGGGGAAGGAAACACCATATATTTT.